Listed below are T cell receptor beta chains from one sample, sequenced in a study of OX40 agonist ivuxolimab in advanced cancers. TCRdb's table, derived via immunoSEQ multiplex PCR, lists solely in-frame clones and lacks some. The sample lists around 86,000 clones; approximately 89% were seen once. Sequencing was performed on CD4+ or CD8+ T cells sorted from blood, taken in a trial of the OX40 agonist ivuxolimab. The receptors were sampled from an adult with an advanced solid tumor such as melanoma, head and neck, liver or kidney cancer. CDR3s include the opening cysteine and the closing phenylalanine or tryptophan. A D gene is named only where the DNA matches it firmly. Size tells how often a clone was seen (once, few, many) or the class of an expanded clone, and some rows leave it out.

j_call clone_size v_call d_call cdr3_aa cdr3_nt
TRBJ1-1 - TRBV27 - CASSPSSGVGMNTEAFF TGTGCCAGCAGCCCTTCGTCGGGAGTGGGTATGAACACTGAAGCTTTCTTT
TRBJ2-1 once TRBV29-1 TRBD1 CSVEGRQGADEQFF TGCAGCGTTGAAGGCCGACAGGGGGCGGATGAGCAGTTCTTC
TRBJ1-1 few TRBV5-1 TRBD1 CASSLTRQGSRAFF TGCGCCAGCAGCTTGACCCGACAGGGATCCAGAGCTTTCTTT
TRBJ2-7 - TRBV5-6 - CASSFYGQTKSYEQYF TGTGCCAGCAGCTTTTACGGACAGACGAAATCCTACGAGCAGTACTTC
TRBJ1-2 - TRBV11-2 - CASSRNQGFGGYTF TGTGCCAGCAGCAGAAACCAGGGTTTCGGTGGCTACACCTTC
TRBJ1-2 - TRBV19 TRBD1 CASSIVAGGDYGYTF TGTGCCAGTAGTATAGTGGCAGGGGGCGACTATGGCTACACCTTC
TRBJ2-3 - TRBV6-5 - CASSKERAEDTQYF TGTGCCAGCAGTAAGGAAAGGGCGGAAGATACGCAGTATTTT
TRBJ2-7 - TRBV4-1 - CASSQGGTASQHEQYF TGCGCCAGCAGCCAAGGAGGGACCGCGTCACAACACGAGCAGTACTTC
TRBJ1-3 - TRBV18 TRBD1 CASSPAGQGGSGNTIYF TGTGCCAGCTCACCAGCGGGACAGGGGGGCTCTGGAAACACCATATATTTT
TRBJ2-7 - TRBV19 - CASSIGGEQYF TGTGCCAGTAGTATTGGGGGCGAGCAGTACTTC
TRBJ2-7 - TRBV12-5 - CASGALGKEYF TGTGCTAGTGGGGCACTTGGCAAGGAGTACTTC
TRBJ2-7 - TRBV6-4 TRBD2 CASRVATSGQPYEQYF TGTGCCAGCAGAGTGGCGACTAGCGGGCAACCCTACGAGCAGTACTTC
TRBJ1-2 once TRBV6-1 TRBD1 CASRPFEDRGYGYTF TGTGCCAGCAGACCCTTCGAGGACAGGGGCTATGGCTACACCTTC
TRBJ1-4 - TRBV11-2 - CASSFTDEKLFF TGTGCCAGCAGCTTCACGGATGAAAAACTGTTTTTT
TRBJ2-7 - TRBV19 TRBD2 CASRPGSGRGEQYF TGTGCCAGTAGGCCGGGAAGCGGGAGGGGCGAGCAGTACTTC
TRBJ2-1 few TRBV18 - CASSLQGAMGGNEQFF TGTGCCAGCTCACTACAGGGAGCCATGGGCGGCAATGAGCAGTTCTTC
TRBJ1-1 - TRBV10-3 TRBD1 CASRQGSTEAFF TGTGCCAGCCGACAGGGATCCACTGAAGCTTTCTTT
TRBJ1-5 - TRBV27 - CASSLQGRGNQPQHF TGTGCCAGCAGTTTACAGGGACGGGGCAATCAGCCCCAGCATTTT
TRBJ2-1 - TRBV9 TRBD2 CASSIAGTFHEQFF TGTGCCAGCAGCATAGCGGGAACCTTTCATGAGCAGTTCTTC
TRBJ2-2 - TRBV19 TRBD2 CASRSLAGVYRTGELFF TGTGCCAGTAGGTCACTAGCGGGAGTATATAGGACCGGGGAGCTGTTTTTT
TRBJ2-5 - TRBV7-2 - CASSLGGGRNVGTQYF TGTGCCAGCAGCTTAGGTGGGGGGAGGAACGTTGGGACCCAGTACTTC
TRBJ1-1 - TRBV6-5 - CATIPRIASTEAFF TGTGCCACAATACCGAGGATTGCTAGCACTGAAGCTTTCTTT
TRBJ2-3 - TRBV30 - CAWSSTDTQYF TGTGCCTGGAGCTCTACAGATACGCAGTATTTT
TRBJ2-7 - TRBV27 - CASRTGADPPHEQYF TGTGCCAGCCGGACGGGGGCAGACCCCCCTCACGAGCAGTACTTC
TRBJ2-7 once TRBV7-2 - CASSPRAISYEQYF TGTGCCAGCAGCCCCCGGGCGATCTCCTACGAGCAGTACTTC
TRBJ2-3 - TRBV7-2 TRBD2 CASSLTRLAGVDTQYF TGTGCCAGCAGCCTCACTAGACTAGCGGGAGTAGATACGCAGTATTTT
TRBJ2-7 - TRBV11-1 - CASSLGSSYEQYF TGTGCCAGCAGCTTAGGTTCCTCCTACGAGCAGTACTTC
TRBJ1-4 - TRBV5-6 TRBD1 CASSYEPPGTGSSYEKLFF TGTGCCAGCAGCTACGAACCCCCCGGGACAGGGTCTTCTTACGAAAAACTGTTTTTT
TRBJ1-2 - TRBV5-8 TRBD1 CASSPPGQNYGYTF TGTGCCAGCAGCCCGCCGGGACAGAACTATGGCTACACCTTC
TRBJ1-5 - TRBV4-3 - CASSQVIQGPMGQPQHF TGCGCCAGCAGCCAAGTGATCCAGGGGCCCATGGGTCAGCCCCAGCATTTT
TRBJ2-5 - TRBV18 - CASSHTGFEGYF TGTGCCAGCTCCCACACGGGCTTCGAGGGGTACTTC
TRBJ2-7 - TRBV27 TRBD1 CASSLEQGFAEQYF TGTGCCAGCAGTTTAGAACAGGGGTTCGCCGAGCAGTACTTC
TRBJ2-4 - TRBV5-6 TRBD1 CASSLTGGRNIQYF TGTGCCAGCAGCTTAACAGGGGGAAGGAACATTCAGTACTTC
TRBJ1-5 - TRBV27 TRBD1 CASRTTGDYSNQPQHF TGTGCCAGCAGAACAACAGGGGATTATAGCAATCAGCCCCAGCATTTT
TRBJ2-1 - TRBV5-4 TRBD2 CASSLRLAGDNEQFF TGTGCCAGCAGCCTCCGACTAGCGGGAGACAATGAGCAGTTCTTC
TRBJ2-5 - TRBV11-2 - CASSLQGTQYF TGTGCCAGCAGCTTACAGGGGACCCAGTACTTC
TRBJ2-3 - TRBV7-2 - CASSTGTSTDTQYF TGTGCCAGCAGCACCGGGACAAGCACAGATACGCAGTATTTT
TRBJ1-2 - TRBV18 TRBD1 CASSPPGQGYGYTF TGTGCCAGCTCACCCCCGGGACAGGGCTATGGCTACACCTTC
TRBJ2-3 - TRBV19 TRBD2 CASSAYTPGLAGVVDTQYF TGTGCCAGTAGTGCCTACACGCCGGGACTAGCGGGAGTGGTAGATACGCAGTATTTT
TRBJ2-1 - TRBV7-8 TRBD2 CASSLAAAGANEQFF TGTGCCAGCAGCTTAGCGGCAGCGGGAGCAAATGAGCAGTTCTTC
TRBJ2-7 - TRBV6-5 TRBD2 CASSYQREGGYEQYF TGTGCCAGCAGTTACCAGCGGGAGGGCGGATACGAGCAGTACTTC
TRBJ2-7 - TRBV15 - CATSETGGYEQYF TGTGCCACCAGCGAGACAGGCGGCTACGAGCAGTACTTC